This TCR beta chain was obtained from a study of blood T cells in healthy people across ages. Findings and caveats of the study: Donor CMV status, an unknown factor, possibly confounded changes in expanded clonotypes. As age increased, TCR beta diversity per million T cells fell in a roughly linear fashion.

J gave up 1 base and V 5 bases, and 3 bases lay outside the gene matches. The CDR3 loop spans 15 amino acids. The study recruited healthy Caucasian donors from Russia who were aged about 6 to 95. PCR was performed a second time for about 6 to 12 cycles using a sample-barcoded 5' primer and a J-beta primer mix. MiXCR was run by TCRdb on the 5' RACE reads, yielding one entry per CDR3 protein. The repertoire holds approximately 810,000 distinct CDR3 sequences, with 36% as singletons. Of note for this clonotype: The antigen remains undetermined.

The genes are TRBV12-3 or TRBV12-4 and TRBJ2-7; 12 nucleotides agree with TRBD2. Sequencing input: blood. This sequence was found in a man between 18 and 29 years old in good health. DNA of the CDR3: TGTGCCAGCAGTAGTGGACTAGCGGGGTCCTACGAGCAGTACTTC. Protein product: CASSSGLAGSYEQYF.